The 25 T cell receptor beta chains presented below share a single source sample, sequenced in a study of blood T cells in healthy people across ages. Together with a sample-barcoded 5' primer, a J-beta primer mix was included in a second PCR lasting about 6 to 11 cycles. TCRdb re-called the 5' RACE reads through MiXCR, storing one row per CDR3 protein. The table shows 1.5 million to 1.9 million distinct CDR3 sequences, with about 42% occurring only once. The sequenced material came from blood. These receptors were collected from a woman under 30 in good health.

The V call is TRBV24-1, the J call TRBJ2-1, with 11 bases matching TRBD2. Germline assignment: CDR1 KGHDR and CDR2 SFDVKD. CDR3 length equals 17 residues. Losses at the gene ends were 4 bases for V and 4 bases for J; bases not matched to a gene: 8. The CDR3 here is CATSDPWTSGSYNEQFF. CDR3 DNA: TGTGCCACCAGTGACCCCTGGACTAGCGGGTCGTACAATGAGCAGTTCTTC.

This chain connects TRBV29-1 to TRBJ2-7, with 11 bases matching TRBD2. This CDR3 comprises 13 residues. The V gene end was trimmed by 7 bases and the J gene end by 2 bases; junction bases not matched to a gene: 4. CDR1 SQVTM and CDR2 ANQGSEA come from the germline V gene. CDR3 nucleotide sequence: TGCAGCGCTCTAGCGGGGGGCACCTACGAGCAGTACTTC. It translates to CSALAGGTYEQYF.

The chain is built from TRBV7-2 and TRBJ2-3; tentatively, D is TRBD1 or TRBD2 (5 bases each). V gave up 6 bases and J gave up 2 bases, with 18 bases separating them. Germline V gene sequence: CDR1 SGHTA, CDR2 FQGNSA. The CDR3 extends over 16 amino acids. The CDR3 loop reads CASSRLVGEYTDTQYF. In nucleotides, the CDR3 is TGTGCCAGCAGTCGTCTAGTGGGGGAGTACACAGATACGCAGTATTTT.

This clonotype was seen once. This chain uses TRBV7-2 with TRBJ2-7, with D perhaps TRBD1 (5 bases). Germline-derived CDR1 and CDR2 are SGHTA and FQGNSA. Trimming took 1 base from V and 3 from J, leaving 22 bases between them. The CDR3 spans 18 residues. CDR3 region: CASSLGGFTPLFFYEQYF. The CDR3 DNA sequence: TGTGCCAGCAGCTTAGGGGGCTTTACACCTCTATTCTTCTACGAGCAGTACTTC.

This clonotype was counted once. The chain joins TRBV4-1 to TRBJ2-7; D unresolved. Deletions cut 1 base from V and 1 base from J, with 11 bases between. The CDR3 is made up of 15 amino acids. Per germline, CDR1 MGHRA and CDR2 YSYEKL. Written as DNA, the CDR3 is TGCGCCAGCAGCCAAGTTGGTCAACCTTCCTACGAGCAGTACTTC. It specifies CASSQVGQPSYEQYF.

The chain uses TRBV20-1 and TRBJ2-5, with D possibly being TRBD1 or TRBD2 (5 bases each). This CDR3 comprises 12 residues. Trimming shortened V by 8 bases and J by 0 bases, and 10 bases separated the two germline ends. In germline, CDR1 is DFQATT, CDR2 SNEGSKA (reference sequence). CDR3 sequence: CSSRGHQETQYF. DNA of the CDR3: TGCAGTTCCCGGGGCCACCAAGAGACCCAGTACTTC.

V and J are TRBV6-5 and TRBJ2-6; 9 bases line up with TRBD1. Trimming removed 2 bases from V and 0 bases from J; junction bases left unmatched: 8. The CDR3 spans 19 residues. Germline lookup yields CDR1 MNHEY and CDR2 SVGAGI. CDR3 amino acids: CASSYPPGQGSSGANVLTF. The CDR3, as DNA: TGTGCCAGCAGTTACCCCCCGGGACAGGGCTCCTCTGGGGCCAACGTCCTGACTTTC.

The genes are TRBV20-1 and TRBJ2-7; either TRBD1 or TRBD2 may supply D (5 bases each). This CDR3 comprises 16 residues. V lost 0 bases to trimming and J lost 0 bases, with 15 bases between them. Germline values: CDR1 DFQATT, CDR2 SNEGSKA (reference sequence). The CDR3 reads CSARDFGVGVSYEQYF. CDR3 coding DNA: TGCAGTGCTAGAGATTTCGGGGTGGGGGTCTCCTACGAGCAGTACTTC.

Comment on this clonotype: One junction end disagrees with the germline gene, perhaps due to a read error. J is TRBJ1-5 and V is TRBV20-1, with 8 bases that match TRBD1. The germline gives CDR1 DFQATT, CDR2 SNEGSKA (reference sequence). This CDR3 contains 15 residues. The CDR3 coding sequence is TGCAATGCTACCTGGACAGGGACCAGCAATCAGCCCCAGCATTTT. This codes for CNATWTGTSNQPQHF.

This clonotype has just a few counts. The chain carries TRBV5-6 and TRBJ1-4; possibly TRBD1 for D (6 bases). The CDR3 covers 15 residues. V gave up 5 bases and J gave up 5 bases, with 16 bases separating them. Germline V gene sequence: CDR1 SGHDT, CDR2 YYEEEE. CDR3 sequence: CASSSTGYLNEKLFF. CDR3 bases: TGTGCCAGCAGTTCTACAGGGTATCTAAATGAAAAACTGTTTTTT.

Comments on this clonotype: This may come from a read error, since a much larger clone is one base off. The chain carries TRBV29-1 and TRBJ2-1; D gene unclear. The germline CDR1 and CDR2 sequences are SQVTM and ANQGSEA. Trimming pared 5 bases from V and 11 bases from J, leaving 16 bases between. The CDR3 is 12 amino acids. CDR3 region: CSVFFTEDKQFF. The DNA of the CDR3 is TGCAGCGTTTTCTTTACAGAGGATAAGCAGTTCTTC.

The V gene is TRBV6-5, the J gene TRBJ1-4, with D perhaps TRBD1 (6 bases). The CDR3 runs to 13 residues. Germline loops: CDR1 MNHEY, CDR2 SVGAGI. The V end lost 10 bases, the J end lost 10 bases, and 19 bases lay between the germline ends. CDR3 in DNA: TGTGCCACTAAAGGAGCAGGGGTGGGAAAACTGTTTTTT. Its protein product is CATKGAGVGKLFF.

The chain has TRBV5-1 and TRBJ2-3, with D unclear. The length of the CDR3 is 14 residues. The V end was cut by 2 bases, the J end by 1 base, with 8 bases between. Germline V gives CDR1 SGHRS, CDR2 YFSETQ. For the CDR3, the DNA is TGCGCCAGCAGCTTTGATGTTGGCACAGATACGCAGTATTTT. Its protein is CASSFDVGTDTQYF.

This chain uses TRBV27 with TRBJ1-6; TRBD1 aligns across 8 bases. Trimming took 6 bases from V and 7 from J; bases not matched to a gene: 11. Germline CDR1 is MNHEY and CDR2 is SMNVEV (reference sequence). This CDR3 has 16 residues. CDR3 protein: CASRRGYGTGNSPLHF. The CDR3 nucleotides read TGTGCCAGCAGGCGAGGATACGGGACAGGCAATTCACCCCTCCACTTT.

A few counts support this clonotype. The chain has TRBV10-3 and TRBJ1-5; D is undetermined. This CDR3 comprises 11 residues. With 8 bases removed from V and 12 bases from J, the gap between germline ends came to 14 bases. In germline, CDR1 is ENHRY, CDR2 SYGVKD. CDR3 DNA sequence: TGTGCCATCGGGCCCGCGCCCTACCAGCATTTT. Its protein is CAIGPAPYQHF.

The gene calls are TRBV20-1 and TRBJ2-3; D gene ambiguous. The CDR3 covers 13 residues. V shed 3 bases and J shed 2 bases, with 9 bases lying between them. CDR1 is DFQATT, CDR2 SNEGSKA, per germline (reference sequence). The CDR3 DNA sequence: TGCAGTGCTAGCGCCTGGGACACAGATACGCAGTATTTT. Protein sequence: CSASAWDTDTQYF.

The V and J genes are TRBV5-1 and TRBJ2-1, with D uncertain. Trimming removed 4 bases from V and 1 base from J, with 6 bases in between. The CDR3 has 13 amino acids. CDR1 is SGHRS, CDR2 YFSETQ, per germline. The CDR3 DNA sequence: TGCGCCAGCAGCGATATGTCCTACAATGAGCAGTTCTTC. Its translation: CASSDMSYNEQFF.

This clonotype was seen a few times. V usage is TRBV10-3 and J usage is TRBJ2-1; TRBD1 matches 9 bases. Germline trimming cut 6 bases from V and 2 bases from J; bases unmatched to any gene: 8. CDR1 is ENHRY and CDR2 is SYGVKD in the germline V gene. The CDR3 runs to 16 residues. CDR3 in DNA: TGTGCCATCAGAAGTTTCGGACAGGGGCCCTACAATGAGCAGTTCTTC. This sequence encodes CAIRSFGQGPYNEQFF.

This clonotype has only one observation. The J gene is TRBJ1-5, the V gene TRBV4-1; D is unresolved. V was cut by 1 base and J by 7 bases, with 14 bases left in between. Germline CDR1 reads MGHRA; CDR2 reads YSYEKL. This CDR3 spans 15 amino acids. CDR3 bases: TGCGCCAGCAGCCAAGTCTCGGGAGGGAAACAGCCCCAGCATTTT. Its translation is CASSQVSGGKQPQHF.

The V call is TRBV20-1, the J call TRBJ1-3; TRBD1 might be the D (6 bases). V was cut by 7 bases and J by 0 bases, with 16 bases left in between. Germline V lookup: CDR1 DFQATT, CDR2 SNEGSKA (reference sequence). This CDR3 region has 15 residues. The CDR3 region is CSVRRQADSGNTIYF. CDR3 DNA: TGCAGTGTCCGGAGACAGGCGGACTCTGGAAACACCATATATTTT.

V gene TRBV9 combines with J gene TRBJ1-2; 7 bases are a match to TRBD1. Germline V gene lookup returns CDR1 SGDLS and CDR2 YYNGEE. The CDR3 totals 16 residues. The V gene end was trimmed by 5 bases and the J gene end by 8 bases; junction bases not matched to a gene: 18. The CDR3 is CASSRQDNRGLRGYTF. The CDR3 coding sequence is TGTGCCAGCAGTCGACAAGACAACAGGGGCCTGAGAGGCTACACCTTC.

This clonotype appeared once. A read error may account for a junction end that differs from germline. The J gene is TRBJ2-4, the V gene TRBV6-5, with 7 bases lining up with TRBD2. Germline values: CDR1 MNHEY, CDR2 SVGAGI. The CDR3 length is 16 residues. CDR3 coding DNA: TGTGTCAGCAGTTACTCTTCCGGGACTAATAGAAACATTCAGTACTTC. Protein: CVSSYSSGTNRNIQYF.

This clonotype showed up many times. V is TRBV27 and J is TRBJ1-1; TRBD1 is a possible D gene (5 bases). The CDR3 loop spans 13 amino acids. V was shortened by 4 bases and J by 4 bases, with 10 bases between the two germline ends. Germline-derived CDR1 and CDR2 are MNHEY and SMNVEV (reference sequence). CDR3 protein: CASSWGGGTEAFF. In DNA, the CDR3 is TGTGCCAGCAGTTGGGGGGGAGGCACTGAAGCTTTCTTT.

This clonotype was counted between two and nine times. The J gene is TRBJ2-5, the V gene TRBV3-1, with D perhaps TRBD1 or TRBD2 (5 bases each). Trimming removed 3 bases from V and 4 bases from J, with 18 bases in between. The CDR3 runs to 16 residues. Germline V CDR1 and CDR2: LGHDT, YNNKEL (reference sequence). CDR3: CASSHIGDGGGETQYF. CDR3 bases: TGTGCCAGCAGCCACATAGGAGACGGTGGGGGAGAGACCCAGTACTTC.

This clonotype has at least ten counts. The chain uses TRBV10-3 and TRBJ2-7; 12 positions agree with TRBD1. The CDR3 contains 15 residues. V trimming: 2 bases; J trimming: 7 bases; junction bases outside the gene matches: 6. Per the germline V gene, CDR1 is ENHRY and CDR2 is SYGVKD. This chain's CDR3 is CAISEPGQGASEQYF. The CDR3 DNA reads TGTGCCATCAGTGAGCCGGGACAGGGGGCAAGTGAGCAGTACTTC.